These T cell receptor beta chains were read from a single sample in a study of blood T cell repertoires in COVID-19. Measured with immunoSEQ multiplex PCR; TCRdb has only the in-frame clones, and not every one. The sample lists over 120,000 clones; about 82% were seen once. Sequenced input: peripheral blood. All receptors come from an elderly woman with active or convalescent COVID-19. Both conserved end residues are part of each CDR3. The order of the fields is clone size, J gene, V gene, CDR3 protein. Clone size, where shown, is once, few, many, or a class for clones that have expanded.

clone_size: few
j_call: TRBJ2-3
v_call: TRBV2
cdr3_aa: CASRATGEDTQYF

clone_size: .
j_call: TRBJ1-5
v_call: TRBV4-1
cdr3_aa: CASSQDIMDRGYQPQHF

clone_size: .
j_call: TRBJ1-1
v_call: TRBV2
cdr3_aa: CASTLDSSSNTEAFF

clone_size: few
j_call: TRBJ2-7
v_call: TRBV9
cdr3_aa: CASSPQGAYEQYF

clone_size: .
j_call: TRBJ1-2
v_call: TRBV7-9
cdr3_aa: CASSGTAYGYTF

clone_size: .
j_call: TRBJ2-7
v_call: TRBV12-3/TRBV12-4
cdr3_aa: CASSLRQVDEQYF

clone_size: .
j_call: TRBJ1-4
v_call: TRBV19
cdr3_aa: CASSISEKLFF

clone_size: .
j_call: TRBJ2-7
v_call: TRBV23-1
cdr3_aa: CASPSCLATSYEQYF

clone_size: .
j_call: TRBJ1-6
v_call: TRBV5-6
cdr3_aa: CASSPTTGGYSPLHF

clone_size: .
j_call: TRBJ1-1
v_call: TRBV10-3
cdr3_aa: CATRQGAKDTEAFF

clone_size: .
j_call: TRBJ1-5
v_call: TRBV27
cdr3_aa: CASSPGVRGQPQHF

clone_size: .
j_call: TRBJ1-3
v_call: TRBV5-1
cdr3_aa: CASSSTTGSSGNTIYF

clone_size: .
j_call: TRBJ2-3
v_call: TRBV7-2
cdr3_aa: CASSFSLTSGGPRTDTQYF

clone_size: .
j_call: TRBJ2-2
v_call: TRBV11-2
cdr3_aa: CASRPRDRGNTGELFF

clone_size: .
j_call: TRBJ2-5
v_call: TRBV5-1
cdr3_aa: CASSLVGRVETQYF

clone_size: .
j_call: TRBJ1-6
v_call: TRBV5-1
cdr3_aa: CASSWDFNSPLHF

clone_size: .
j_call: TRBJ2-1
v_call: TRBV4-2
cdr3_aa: CASSQDKRLVNEQFF

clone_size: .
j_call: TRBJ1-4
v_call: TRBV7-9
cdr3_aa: CASSSTSGGEKLFF

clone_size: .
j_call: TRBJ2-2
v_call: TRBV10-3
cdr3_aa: CAISNPGQQTRANTGELFF

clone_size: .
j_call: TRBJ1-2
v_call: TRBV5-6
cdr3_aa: CASSRGRGPGHGYTF

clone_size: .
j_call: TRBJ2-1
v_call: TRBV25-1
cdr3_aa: CASRQTSGGANEQFF

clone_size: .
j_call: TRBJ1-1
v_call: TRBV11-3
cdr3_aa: CASSLEGDTEAFF

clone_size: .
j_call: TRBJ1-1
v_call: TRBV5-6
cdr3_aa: CASSIGQGNTEAFF

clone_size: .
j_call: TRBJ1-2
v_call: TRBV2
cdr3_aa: CASGADRGTFSGYTF

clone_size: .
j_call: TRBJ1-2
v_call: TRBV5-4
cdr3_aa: CASSLSGLIYGYTF

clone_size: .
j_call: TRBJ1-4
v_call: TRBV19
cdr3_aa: CASSTRDSRSKLFF

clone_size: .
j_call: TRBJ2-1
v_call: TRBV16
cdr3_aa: CASSQGRSSYNEQFF

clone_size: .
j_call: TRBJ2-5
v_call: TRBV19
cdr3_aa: CASNPTGQETQYF

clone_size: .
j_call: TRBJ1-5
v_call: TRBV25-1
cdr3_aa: CASSEDGGGNQPQHF

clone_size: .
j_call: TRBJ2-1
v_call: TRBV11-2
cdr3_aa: CASSSTSGAYNEQFF

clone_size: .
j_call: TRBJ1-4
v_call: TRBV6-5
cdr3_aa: CASSLYGRREKLFF

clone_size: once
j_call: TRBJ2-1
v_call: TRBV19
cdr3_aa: CASSIRTSGGSSSYNEQFF

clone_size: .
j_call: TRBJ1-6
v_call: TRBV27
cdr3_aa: CASSLTGQYNSPLHF

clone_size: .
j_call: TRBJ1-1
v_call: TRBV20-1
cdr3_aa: CSASGFRDNYMAFF

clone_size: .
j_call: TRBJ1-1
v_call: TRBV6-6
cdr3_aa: CASSFGQGVTDTEAFF

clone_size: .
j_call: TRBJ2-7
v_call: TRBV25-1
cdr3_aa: CASSERTGGMYEQYF

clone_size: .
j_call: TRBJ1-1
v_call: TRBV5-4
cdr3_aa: CASSTGQFTNTEAFF

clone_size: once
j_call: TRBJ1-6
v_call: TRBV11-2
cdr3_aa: CASSGHLVDNPDNSPLHF

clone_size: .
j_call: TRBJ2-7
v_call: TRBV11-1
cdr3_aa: CASSRTSGGTYEQYF

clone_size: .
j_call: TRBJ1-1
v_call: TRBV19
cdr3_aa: CASSIEGVNTEAFF

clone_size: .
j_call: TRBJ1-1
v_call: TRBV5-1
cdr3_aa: CASNWGLSTSNTEAFF

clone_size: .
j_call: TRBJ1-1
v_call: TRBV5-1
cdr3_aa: CASSLAGDTMNTEAFF

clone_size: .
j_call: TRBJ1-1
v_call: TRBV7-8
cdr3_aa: CASSLGGAPEAFF

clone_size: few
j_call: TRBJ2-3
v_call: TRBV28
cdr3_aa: CASHPGLHSTDTQYF

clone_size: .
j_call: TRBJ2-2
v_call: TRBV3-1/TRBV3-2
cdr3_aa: CASSQEGTSGGALNTGELFF

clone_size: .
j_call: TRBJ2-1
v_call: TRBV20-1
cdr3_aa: CSASTSSEQFF

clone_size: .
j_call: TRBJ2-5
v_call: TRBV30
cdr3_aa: CAWSAGTEETQYF

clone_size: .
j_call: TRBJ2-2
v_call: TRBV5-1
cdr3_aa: CASSMGTSGGPGELFF

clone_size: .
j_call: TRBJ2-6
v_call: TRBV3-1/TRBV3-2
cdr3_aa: CASSLLSGANVLTF

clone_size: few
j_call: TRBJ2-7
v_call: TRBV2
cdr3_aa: CASSPWGGVSSYEQYF

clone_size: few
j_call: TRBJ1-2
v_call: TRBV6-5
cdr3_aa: CASCRTVGYGYTF

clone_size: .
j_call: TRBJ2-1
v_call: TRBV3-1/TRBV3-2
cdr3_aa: CASSQERRGGTNEQFF

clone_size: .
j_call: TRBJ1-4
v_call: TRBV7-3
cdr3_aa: CASSGQGSNEKLFF

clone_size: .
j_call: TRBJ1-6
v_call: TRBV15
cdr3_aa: CATSRLQGAYNSPLHF

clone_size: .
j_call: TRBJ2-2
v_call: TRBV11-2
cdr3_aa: CASRTGNVNTGELFF

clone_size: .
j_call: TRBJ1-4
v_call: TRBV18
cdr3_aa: CASSPLQATNEKLFF

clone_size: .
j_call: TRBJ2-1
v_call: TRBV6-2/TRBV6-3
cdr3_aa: CASSYRTEGNEQFF

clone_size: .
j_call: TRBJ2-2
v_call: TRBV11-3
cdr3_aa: CASSFGGDGDTGELFF

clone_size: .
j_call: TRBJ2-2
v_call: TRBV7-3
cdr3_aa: CASSNYGGDGELFF